This T cell receptor (beta chain) was sequenced for a study of cytomegalovirus exposure and HLA in healthy donors. In the PCR, 60 Vbeta and 13 Jbeta primers were used. Assay: immunoSEQ multiplex PCR; the TCRdb copy retains only in-frame clones and omits some. The sample lists around 120,000 clones, roughly 69% seen once, with roughly 8.2% in the top ten. After removal of 7 bases from V and 5 bases from J, the junction contained 9 bases not matched to a gene. Germline V gives CDR1 SGHAT, CDR2 FQNNGV. The CDR3 contains 15 residues. The sequenced material came from PBMCs. The receptor's source is a woman aged 35 to 49 in good health and CMV-seropositive. The chain employs TRBV11-2 and TRBJ2-1; 9 nucleotides agree with TRBD1. CDR3 residues: CASIPWTGEDNEQFF. Written as DNA, the CDR3 is TGTGCCAGCATCCCCTGGACAGGGGAGGACAATGAGCAGTTCTTC.